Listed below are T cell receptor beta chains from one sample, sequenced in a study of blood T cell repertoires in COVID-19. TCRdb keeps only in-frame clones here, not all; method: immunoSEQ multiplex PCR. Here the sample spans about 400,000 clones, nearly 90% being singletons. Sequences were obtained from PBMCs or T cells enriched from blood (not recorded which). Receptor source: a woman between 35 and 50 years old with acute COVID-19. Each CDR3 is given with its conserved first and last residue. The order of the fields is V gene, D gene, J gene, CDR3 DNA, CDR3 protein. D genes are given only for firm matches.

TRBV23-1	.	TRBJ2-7	TGCGCCAGGACAAGCATTTCTTCCTACGAGCAGTACTTC	CARTSISSYEQYF
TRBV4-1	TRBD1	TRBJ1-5	TGCGCCAGCAGCCCCACAGGGGCGAGCAATCAGCCCCAGCATTTT	CASSPTGASNQPQHF
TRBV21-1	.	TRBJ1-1	TGTGCCAGCAGCCTCACCGGGGGGATCCGGACAGATGAAGCTTTCTTT	CASSLTGGIRTDEAFF
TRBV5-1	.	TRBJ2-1	TGCGCCAGCAGCTTGCTCGGGACCTACAATGAGCAGTTCTTC	CASSLLGTYNEQFF
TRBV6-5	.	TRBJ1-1	TGTGCCAGCAACGCACAGGGAAACACTGAAGCTTTCTTT	CASNAQGNTEAFF
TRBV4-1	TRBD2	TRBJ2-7	TGCGCCAGCAGCCAAGGTTGGAGGCTAGCGGGGGTAGAGCAGTACTTC	CASSQGWRLAGVEQYF
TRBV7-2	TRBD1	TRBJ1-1	TGTGCCAGCAGCCTTATGACAGGGGGCTCCGGGACTTTCTTT	CASSLMTGGSGTFF
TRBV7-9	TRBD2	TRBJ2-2	TGTGCCAGCAGCTTAGGGAACGGGGGGATCGCCGGGGAGCTGTTTTTT	CASSLGNGGIAGELFF
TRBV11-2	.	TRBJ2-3	TGTGCCAGCAGCTTAGGGGGGCAAATGTCCACAGATACGCAGTATTTT	CASSLGGQMSTDTQYF
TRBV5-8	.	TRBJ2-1	TGTGCCTCCCGGTGGGGGGACTCGTCCTACAATGAGCAGTTCTTC	CASRWGDSSYNEQFF
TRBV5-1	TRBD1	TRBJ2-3	TGCGCCAGCAACTACCGGGACAGGGGGTCGGGAGATACGCAGTATTTT	CASNYRDRGSGDTQYF